These T cell receptor beta chains were read from a single sample in a study of beta chain features in type 1 diabetes. Assay used: immunoSEQ multiplex PCR; TCRdb lists only in-frame clones, some missing. There are under 300,000 clones in the sample; about 25% occur only once, and approximately 4% lies in the top ten. The sample comprised central memory CD4+ T cells from blood. These receptors were collected from a man younger than 40 in good health. Each CDR3 is given with its conserved first and last residue. D genes are given only for firm matches. A row's size may be missing; if present it is once, few, many or a size class.

CDR3: CASREQGYSNQPQHF
DNA: TGTGCCAGCAGGGAACAGGGCTATAGCAATCAGCCCCAGCATTTT
J: TRBJ1-5
D: NA
V: TRBV2
length: 15
size: NA

CDR3: CASSPRGLRETQYF
DNA: TGTGCCAGCTCACCACGGGGCCTGCGGGAGACCCAGTACTTC
J: TRBJ2-5
D: NA
V: TRBV18
length: 14
size: NA

CDR3: CASSQGQDYYEQYF
DNA: TGTGCCAGCAGCCAAGGACAGGACTACTACGAGCAGTACTTC
J: TRBJ2-7
D: NA
V: TRBV5-4
length: 14
size: NA

CDR3: CASSMQGGDGYTF
DNA: TGTGCCAGCAGTATGCAGGGTGGTGATGGCTACACCTTC
J: TRBJ1-2
D: NA
V: TRBV2
length: 13
size: many

CDR3: CASSFDRGSYNEQFF
DNA: TGTGCCAGCAGCTTCGACAGGGGCTCCTACAATGAGCAGTTCTTC
J: TRBJ2-1
D: TRBD1
V: TRBV7-9
length: 15
size: many

CDR3: CSALAHNEQFF
DNA: TGCAGTGCTTTGGCCCACAATGAGCAGTTCTTC
J: TRBJ2-1
D: NA
V: TRBV20-1
length: 11
size: NA

CDR3: CASGGRLVGTQYF
DNA: TGTGCCAGCGGGGGGCGACTAGTTGGGACCCAGTACTTC
J: TRBJ2-5
D: NA
V: TRBV7-2
length: 13
size: few

CDR3: CAWSAPLGAGNTEAFF
DNA: TGTGCCTGGAGCGCTCCCTTGGGGGCCGGCAACACTGAAGCTTTCTTT
J: TRBJ1-1
D: NA
V: TRBV30
length: 16
size: NA

CDR3: CATAGRSRHEQYF
DNA: TGTGCCACCGCCGGACGTAGCCGGCACGAGCAGTACTTC
J: TRBJ2-7
D: NA
V: TRBV15
length: 13
size: NA

CDR3: CASSFLLSGGRETQYF
DNA: TGTGCCAGCAGCTTCCTACTGTCGGGCGGTAGGGAGACCCAGTACTTC
J: TRBJ2-5
D: NA
V: TRBV7-9
length: 16
size: few

CDR3: CAWSLGLSDTQYF
DNA: TGTGCCTGGAGCCTTGGACTATCAGATACGCAGTATTTT
J: TRBJ2-3
D: NA
V: TRBV30
length: 13
size: few

CDR3: CASREGDNTQYF
DNA: TGTGCCAGCAGAGAAGGGGATAATACGCAGTATTTT
J: TRBJ2-3
D: NA
V: TRBV7-2
length: 12
size: NA

CDR3: CASSQGLAGGRNEQYF
DNA: TGCGCCAGCAGCCAAGGATTAGCGGGAGGGCGCAACGAGCAGTACTTC
J: TRBJ2-7
D: TRBD2
V: TRBV4-3
length: 16
size: NA

CDR3: CASSAELRSGANVLTF
DNA: TGTGCCAGCAGCGCCGAACTGCGCTCTGGGGCCAACGTCCTGACTTTC
J: TRBJ2-6
D: NA
V: TRBV9
length: 16
size: NA

CDR3: CASSLEALSGETQYF
DNA: TGTGCCAGCAGCTTAGAAGCGCTAAGCGGAGAGACCCAGTACTTC
J: TRBJ2-5
D: NA
V: TRBV7-9
length: 15
size: NA

CDR3: CSVATPWDEQFF
DNA: TGCAGCGTCGCGACACCTTGGGATGAGCAGTTCTTC
J: TRBJ2-1
D: NA
V: TRBV29-1
length: 12
size: NA

CDR3: CASSLTGGSTEAFF
DNA: TGTGCCAGCAGCTTGACAGGGGGAAGCACTGAAGCTTTCTTT
J: TRBJ1-1
D: TRBD1
V: TRBV5-8
length: 14
size: few

CDR3: CASSSPGAPQETQYF
DNA: TGTGCCAGCAGCTCCCCGGGGGCCCCGCAAGAGACCCAGTACTTC
J: TRBJ2-5
D: NA
V: TRBV7-2
length: 15
size: few

CDR3: CASSFQETQYF
DNA: TGTGCCAGCAGCTTCCAAGAGACCCAGTACTTC
J: TRBJ2-5
D: NA
V: TRBV5-6
length: 11
size: few

CDR3: CASSLEQVDSPLHF
DNA: TGTGCCAGCAGCTTAGAACAGGTGGATTCACCCCTCCACTTT
J: TRBJ1-6
D: NA
V: TRBV7-9
length: 14
size: NA

CDR3: CASSFKGAKNIQYF
DNA: TGTGCCAGCAGCTTCAAGGGAGCCAAAAACATTCAGTACTTC
J: TRBJ2-4
D: NA
V: TRBV5-4
length: 14
size: few

CDR3: CASSHAMAVDEQFF
DNA: TGTGCCAGCAGCCATGCGATGGCCGTGGATGAGCAGTTCTTC
J: TRBJ2-1
D: NA
V: TRBV4-2
length: 14
size: NA

CDR3: CAWSSNRGYGYTF
DNA: TGTGCCTGGAGCTCGAATAGAGGGTATGGCTACACCTTC
J: TRBJ1-2
D: NA
V: TRBV30
length: 13
size: NA

CDR3: CASSWDGETQYF
DNA: TGTGCCAGCAGTTGGGATGGAGAGACCCAGTACTTC
J: TRBJ2-5
D: NA
V: TRBV7-9
length: 12
size: many

CDR3: CASSFASYEQYF
DNA: TGTGCCAGCAGTTTTGCTTCCTACGAGCAGTACTTC
J: TRBJ2-7
D: NA
V: TRBV28
length: 12
size: NA

CDR3: CASSPTVSGANVLTF
DNA: TGTGCCAGCAGCCCGACTGTATCTGGGGCCAACGTCCTGACTTTC
J: TRBJ2-6
D: NA
V: TRBV7-2
length: 15
size: NA

CDR3: CASSYSWPSSYEQYF
DNA: TGTGCCAGCAGTTACTCCTGGCCTAGCTCCTACGAGCAGTACTTC
J: TRBJ2-7
D: NA
V: TRBV6-5
length: 15
size: NA

CDR3: CASSYAGTETYEQYF
DNA: TGTGCCAGCAGCTACGCCGGGACAGAAACCTACGAGCAGTACTTC
J: TRBJ2-7
D: TRBD1
V: TRBV7-9
length: 15
size: NA

CDR3: CASSLNSGQETQYF
DNA: TGTGCCAGCAGCTTGAATAGCGGCCAAGAGACCCAGTACTTC
J: TRBJ2-5
D: NA
V: TRBV7-6
length: 14
size: NA

CDR3: CASSLVATDTQYF
DNA: TGCGCCAGCAGCTTGGTCGCCACAGATACGCAGTATTTT
J: TRBJ2-3
D: NA
V: TRBV5-1
length: 13
size: few

CDR3: CASSQQQGSYYGYTF
DNA: TGTGCCAGCAGTCAACAACAGGGTTCATACTATGGCTACACCTTC
J: TRBJ1-2
D: NA
V: TRBV6-6
length: 15
size: NA

CDR3: CASSRTSAYNEQFF
DNA: TGTGCCAGCAGCCGGACTAGCGCTTACAATGAGCAGTTCTTC
J: TRBJ2-1
D: TRBD2
V: TRBV5-4
length: 14
size: NA

CDR3: CASYGPSGEAFF
DNA: TGTGCCAGCTACGGACCGTCCGGGGAAGCTTTCTTT
J: TRBJ1-1
D: NA
V: TRBV6-5
length: 12
size: few

CDR3: CAWRHARQGPGANVLTF
DNA: TGTGCCTGGAGGCATGCGCGCCAGGGGCCGGGGGCCAACGTCCTGACTTTC
J: TRBJ2-6
D: NA
V: TRBV30
length: 17
size: few

CDR3: CASSVNEGVYGYTF
DNA: TGTGCCAGCAGCGTAAATGAGGGAGTTTATGGCTACACCTTC
J: TRBJ1-2
D: NA
V: TRBV9
length: 14
size: few

CDR3: CSVRQAMDVTAFF
DNA: TGCAGCGTTCGGCAGGCGATGGATGTGACAGCTTTCTTT
J: TRBJ1-1
D: NA
V: TRBV29-1
length: 13
size: NA

CDR3: CASSQEPGLAGVDEQFF
DNA: TGCGCCAGCAGCCAAGAACCGGGACTAGCGGGAGTGGATGAGCAGTTCTTC
J: TRBJ2-1
D: TRBD2
V: TRBV4-3
length: 17
size: few

CDR3: CASSPGTGRSNTGELFF
DNA: TGTGCCAGCAGCCCGGGGACAGGGAGGTCCAACACCGGGGAGCTGTTTTTT
J: TRBJ2-2
D: TRBD1
V: TRBV7-8
length: 17
size: NA

CDR3: CASSPPRLAFAGELFF
DNA: TGTGCCAGCAGTCCCCCCAGACTAGCGTTTGCCGGGGAGCTGTTTTTT
J: TRBJ2-2
D: TRBD2
V: TRBV28
length: 16
size: NA

CDR3: CASSHYTGVKNIQYF
DNA: TGTGCCAGCAGTCATTATACAGGGGTCAAAAACATTCAGTACTTC
J: TRBJ2-4
D: TRBD1
V: TRBV25-1
length: 15
size: NA

CDR3: CSVDAGGRGDEQFF
DNA: TGCAGCGTCGACGCAGGAGGAAGGGGGGATGAGCAGTTCTTC
J: TRBJ2-1
D: NA
V: TRBV29-1
length: 14
size: NA

CDR3: CASSDLTSGGAQETQYF
DNA: TGTGCCAGCAGTGATCTGACTAGCGGGGGGGCTCAAGAGACCCAGTACTTC
J: TRBJ2-5
D: TRBD2
V: TRBV25-1
length: 17
size: NA

CDR3: CSVSLGGAQQETQYF
DNA: TGCAGCGTTAGTCTCGGGGGGGCCCAACAGGAGACCCAGTACTTC
J: TRBJ2-5
D: TRBD2
V: TRBV29-1
length: 15
size: NA

CDR3: CSVLPGGQRNTEAFF
DNA: TGCAGCGTCCTTCCAGGCGGACAGAGGAACACTGAAGCTTTCTTT
J: TRBJ1-1
D: NA
V: TRBV29-1
length: 15
size: NA

CDR3: CASSLSQDYEQYF
DNA: TGCGCCAGCAGCTTGAGTCAGGACTACGAGCAGTACTTC
J: TRBJ2-7
D: NA
V: TRBV5-1
length: 13
size: many

CDR3: CASSLADSRQETQYF
DNA: TGCGCCAGCAGCTTGGCGGACAGCCGCCAAGAGACCCAGTACTTC
J: TRBJ2-5
D: NA
V: TRBV5-1
length: 15
size: NA

CDR3: CSVESSRGTQYF
DNA: TGCAGCGTTGAATCGAGTAGGGGGACCCAGTACTTC
J: TRBJ2-5
D: NA
V: TRBV29-1
length: 12
size: few

CDR3: CASSPRRGSGYTF
DNA: TGTGCCAGCAGCCCACGGCGGGGCTCTGGCTACACCTTC
J: TRBJ1-2
D: NA
V: TRBV7-2
length: 13
size: NA

CDR3: CASSPLQSNYGYTF
DNA: TGTGCCAGCTCACCACTGCAGAGTAACTATGGCTACACCTTC
J: TRBJ1-2
D: NA
V: TRBV18
length: 14
size: NA

CDR3: CASSPTSAWGQETQYF
DNA: TGTGCCAGCAGCCCAACTAGCGCATGGGGTCAAGAGACCCAGTACTTC
J: TRBJ2-5
D: TRBD2
V: TRBV5-4
length: 16
size: NA

CDR3: CASSLVGSGRAETQYF
DNA: TGTGCCAGCAGCTTGGTGGGCAGCGGGAGGGCAGAGACCCAGTACTTC
J: TRBJ2-5
D: TRBD2
V: TRBV5-6
length: 16
size: few

CDR3: CASSESGGAASYEQYF
DNA: TGCGCCAGCAGTGAGTCCGGGGGAGCGGCGTCCTACGAGCAGTACTTC
J: TRBJ2-7
D: NA
V: TRBV10-1
length: 16
size: few

CDR3: CASTPGNTDTQYF
DNA: TGTGCCAGCACCCCCGGCAACACAGATACGCAGTATTTT
J: TRBJ2-3
D: NA
V: TRBV11-2
length: 13
size: NA

CDR3: CAWRVPGGTDTQYF
DNA: TGTGCCTGGAGGGTCCCGGGGGGCACAGATACGCAGTATTTT
J: TRBJ2-3
D: NA
V: TRBV30
length: 14
size: few

CDR3: CSVEDHGAQYF
DNA: TGCAGCGTTGAAGATCATGGGGCCCAGTACTTC
J: TRBJ2-5
D: NA
V: TRBV29-1
length: 11
size: NA

CDR3: CARSDWGNTGELFF
DNA: TGTGCCAGAAGTGACTGGGGGAACACCGGGGAGCTGTTTTTT
J: TRBJ2-2
D: NA
V: TRBV2
length: 14
size: NA

CDR3: CAISETDATNEKLFF
DNA: TGTGCCATCAGTGAGACGGATGCAACTAATGAAAAACTGTTTTTT
J: TRBJ1-4
D: NA
V: TRBV10-3
length: 15
size: NA